This T cell receptor (beta chain) came from a study of T cell repertoires in cytomegalovirus infection. The overall study: Both a matching HLA type and CMV infection were indicated by public TCR beta signatures. Study-wide findings and caveats: Adding up the frequency of public TCR beta families identified people who carried CMV plus the relevant HLA. The ex vivo response was dominated by HLA-C-restricted CMV-specific TCR beta clonotypes.

MiXCR was run by TCRdb on the reads, yielding one entry per CDR3 protein. The table lists roughly 570,000 distinct CDR3 sequences, over 35% of them singletons, with 48% in the top ten. In the case of this clonotype: As yet, its antigen is unknown.

CDR3 size: 11 residues. The V gene lost 3 bases and the J gene lost 6 bases, with 8 bases spanning the gap. Germline V CDR1 and CDR2: DFQATT, SNEGSKA (reference sequence). The material sequenced was cultured PBMCs, taken from culture after CMV antigen stimulation. The chain recombines TRBV20-1 with TRBJ2-5; possible D gene TRBD2, 5 bases. This receptor was taken from a human donor in good health (CMV status not recorded). Some clones in this sample may be carry-over from other donors' samples. Here the CDR3 reads CSASRRKTQYF. Here the CDR3 DNA reads TGCAGTGCTAGTAGGAGGAAGACCCAGTACTTC.